This T cell receptor beta chain was documented in a study of long-term antiretroviral therapy in people with HIV. Trimming stripped 3 bases from V and 2 bases from J, with 14 bases between. CDR3 size: 16 residues. In germline, CDR1 is SGHDN, CDR2 FVKESK. Two or more post-ART PBMC samples, plus at least one pre-ART sample, were available for each donor. Run at survey level, the immunoSEQ assay was version v3.0. TCRdb keeps only in-frame clones here, not all; method: immunoSEQ multiplex PCR. This sample has around 15,000 clones; about 79% occur once, and the top ten carry roughly 15%. The clonotype originates from a woman aged 50 to 60 with HIV. Source: unsorted PBMCs, taken 1.5 years before starting antiretroviral therapy. The chain is built from TRBV14 and TRBJ2-4; D uncertain. The CDR3: CASSQRQSLTKNIQYF. CDR3 DNA sequence: TGTGCCAGCAGCCAGCGGCAGTCCCTAACCAAAAACATTCAGTACTTC. Filled out from reference TRBV14 and TRBJ2-4, the complete variable domain reads EAGVTQFPSHSVIEKGQTVTLRCDPISGHDNLYWYRRVMGKEIKFLLHFVKESKQDESGMPNNRFLAERTGGTYSTLKVQPAELEDSGVYFCASSQRQSLTKNIQYFGAGTRLSVL.